A selection of T cell receptor beta chains follows, all from one sample in a study of shared clonotypes between healthy human individuals. Profiling relied on immunoSEQ multiplex PCR, and the TCRdb table lists in-frame clones only, not all of them. The sample has about 1 million clones, around 76% seen once. Sequenced material: memory CD4+ T cells sorted from blood. These receptors came from a man between 18 and 35 years old in good health. CDR3s include the opening cysteine and the closing phenylalanine or tryptophan. Fields, in order: J gene, D gene, clone size, V gene, CDR3 DNA, CDR3 protein. A D gene is named only where the DNA matches it firmly. The size entry is marked missing in some rows and otherwise reads once, few, many or a size class.

J: TRBJ1-1
D: TRBD1
size: -
V: TRBV6-6
DNA: TGTGCCAGCAGCAAGACAGGGGCGGACACTGAAGCTTTCTTT
CDR3: CASSKTGADTEAFF

J: TRBJ2-7
D: -
size: -
V: TRBV7-9
DNA: TGTGCCAGCAGCTTAGGACAGGGAGGGTTCTACGAGCAGTACTTC
CDR3: CASSLGQGGFYEQYF

J: TRBJ2-4
D: -
size: few
V: TRBV10-3
DNA: TGTGCCATCAGTGAGGGACTCTCCGAGGGGTTAGCCAAAAACATTCAGTACTTC
CDR3: CAISEGLSEGLAKNIQYF

J: TRBJ1-3
D: -
size: -
V: TRBV30
DNA: TGTGCCTGGGCAGGAGGGCAGCTGGGCTCTGGAAACACCATATATTTT
CDR3: CAWAGGQLGSGNTIYF

J: TRBJ1-2
D: -
size: -
V: TRBV6-5
DNA: TGTGCCAGCAGTATAGGGACCAAACTCAACTATGGCTACACCTTC
CDR3: CASSIGTKLNYGYTF

J: TRBJ1-6
D: -
size: few
V: TRBV6-1
DNA: TGTGCCAGCAGTGAAGCTGGGGGTTTACCCCTCCACTTT
CDR3: CASSEAGGLPLHF

J: TRBJ1-2
D: -
size: few
V: TRBV7-2
DNA: TGTGCCAGCAGCTTTGAGACACGGGGGATTTATAATGGCTACACCTTC
CDR3: CASSFETRGIYNGYTF

J: TRBJ1-2
D: TRBD1
size: -
V: TRBV7-2
DNA: TGTGCCAGCAGCCTTCGACAGGGGGGAAACTATGGCTACACCTTC
CDR3: CASSLRQGGNYGYTF

J: TRBJ2-7
D: TRBD2
size: -
V: TRBV5-6
DNA: TGTGCCAGCAGCTTGAACGGGGAGGGCTTCTACGAGCAGTACTTC
CDR3: CASSLNGEGFYEQYF

J: TRBJ2-2
D: -
size: -
V: TRBV4-1
DNA: TGCGCCAGCAGCCTTCCGGGGGGACAGACCGGGGAGCTGTTTTTT
CDR3: CASSLPGGQTGELFF

J: TRBJ2-4
D: -
size: -
V: TRBV6-1
DNA: TGTGCCAGCAGTGTGACAGAACTAGCCAAAAACATTCAGTACTTC
CDR3: CASSVTELAKNIQYF

J: TRBJ1-4
D: -
size: -
V: TRBV4-1
DNA: TGCGCCAGCAGCCAGATTCAGAGGAGGACTAATGAAAAACTGTTTTTT
CDR3: CASSQIQRRTNEKLFF

J: TRBJ1-2
D: TRBD1
size: once
V: TRBV28
DNA: TGTGCCAGCAGTTCTGGGACAGGGGGACTCTATGGCTACACCTTC
CDR3: CASSSGTGGLYGYTF

J: TRBJ1-4
D: -
size: -
V: TRBV9
DNA: TGTGCCAGCAGCGTAGGGAAGGGGAGGGCTAATGAAAAACTGTTTTTT
CDR3: CASSVGKGRANEKLFF

J: TRBJ1-1
D: TRBD1
size: -
V: TRBV14
DNA: TGTGCCAGCAGCCAAGAGAACAGGGGGACGGCTTTCTTT
CDR3: CASSQENRGTAFF

J: TRBJ2-3
D: -
size: once
V: TRBV7-9
DNA: TGTGCCAGCAGCTTAGCAGGGTCCGGCACAGATACGCAGTATTTT
CDR3: CASSLAGSGTDTQYF

J: TRBJ2-7
D: TRBD1
size: -
V: TRBV5-1
DNA: TGCGCCAGCAGCTTGGAGGTCCAGGGGGCTGGCGCCGAGCAGTACTTC
CDR3: CASSLEVQGAGAEQYF

J: TRBJ2-1
D: TRBD1
size: -
V: TRBV19
DNA: TGTGCCAGTAGTATCCAAGGGGGCGCGGTCAATGAGCAGTTCTTC
CDR3: CASSIQGGAVNEQFF

J: TRBJ2-5
D: TRBD1
size: -
V: TRBV6-5
DNA: TGTGCCAGCAGCCCCGGGACAGGGGGCCGAGAGACCCAGTACTTC
CDR3: CASSPGTGGRETQYF

J: TRBJ2-3
D: TRBD2
size: -
V: TRBV5-1
DNA: TGCGCCAGCAGCTCGGGACTAGTCGGCACAGATACGCAGTATTTT
CDR3: CASSSGLVGTDTQYF

J: TRBJ2-4
D: -
size: -
V: TRBV7-2
DNA: TGTGCCAGCAGCTTGGACAGAAACATTCAGTACTTC
CDR3: CASSLDRNIQYF

J: TRBJ1-2
D: TRBD1
size: -
V: TRBV28
DNA: TGTGCCAGCAGTTCCATAGGACAGGGCTTCTATGGCTACACCTTC
CDR3: CASSSIGQGFYGYTF

J: TRBJ2-7
D: TRBD2
size: many
V: TRBV6-5
DNA: TGTGCCAGCAGGCAGGATAGCGGGGGGGCGTATGAGCAGTACTTC
CDR3: CASRQDSGGAYEQYF

J: TRBJ1-1
D: -
size: -
V: TRBV5-6
DNA: TGTGCCAGCAGTTTATATTGGGGGTTGAACACTGAAGCTTTCTTT
CDR3: CASSLYWGLNTEAFF

J: TRBJ2-1
D: TRBD2
size: -
V: TRBV7-8
DNA: TGTGCCAGCACCGTAGCGGGGGGGCGGCATGAGCAGTTCTTC
CDR3: CASTVAGGRHEQFF

J: TRBJ1-1
D: -
size: -
V: TRBV30
DNA: TGTGCCTGGAGTGCCGGGGGGGGGACACTATGGAACACTGAAGCTTTCTTT
CDR3: CAWSAGGGTLWNTEAFF

J: TRBJ2-3
D: TRBD2
size: -
V: TRBV10-1
DNA: TGCGCCAGCAGCCCTACTAGCGGTAGCACAGATACGCAGTATTTT
CDR3: CASSPTSGSTDTQYF

J: TRBJ2-3
D: -
size: -
V: TRBV7-8
DNA: TGTGCCAGCAGCTTAGCCCCCAGTTTAACAGATACGCAGTATTTT
CDR3: CASSLAPSLTDTQYF

J: TRBJ1-6
D: -
size: -
V: TRBV19
DNA: TGTGCCAGTAGGGCCGGGGGTGGAGAGGGGCCCCTCCACTTT
CDR3: CASRAGGGEGPLHF

J: TRBJ1-6
D: -
size: -
V: TRBV19
DNA: TGTGCCAGTAGTATCGCGGGTTATAATTCACCCCTCCACTTT
CDR3: CASSIAGYNSPLHF

J: TRBJ2-3
D: TRBD1
size: -
V: TRBV5-4
DNA: TGTGCCAGCAGCTCCCCGGGACAGGGGCGCACAGATACGCAGTATTTT
CDR3: CASSSPGQGRTDTQYF

J: TRBJ2-3
D: -
size: -
V: TRBV30
DNA: TGTGCCTGGAGCCTCGGCGGCGGGGGCTGGGATACGCAGTATTTT
CDR3: CAWSLGGGGWDTQYF

J: TRBJ2-7
D: -
size: -
V: TRBV28
DNA: TGTGCCAGCAGTTCACCTGGGGGCGAGGGTATTGCCTGCGAGCAGTACTTC
CDR3: CASSSPGGEGIACEQYF

J: TRBJ1-1
D: -
size: -
V: TRBV2
DNA: TGTGCCAGCCCTGGACTAGGGCACACTGAAGCTTTCTTT
CDR3: CASPGLGHTEAFF

J: TRBJ2-7
D: -
size: few
V: TRBV28
DNA: TGTGCCAGCAGCCACCGAGGGGGAGGGGCCCACGAGCAGTACTTC
CDR3: CASSHRGGGAHEQYF

J: TRBJ2-3
D: -
size: few
V: TRBV7-7
DNA: TGTGCTAGCAGCCAACAAGGGGGGGGAGATACGCAGTATTTT
CDR3: CASSQQGGGDTQYF

J: TRBJ1-4
D: -
size: -
V: TRBV5-1
DNA: TGCGCCAGCAGCTCCCAGGGGAGAGGAGATGAAAAACTGTTTTTT
CDR3: CASSSQGRGDEKLFF

J: TRBJ2-5
D: -
size: -
V: TRBV11-3
DNA: TGTGCCAGCAGCTTAGATCGAAATGGGGCCCAGTACTTC
CDR3: CASSLDRNGAQYF

J: TRBJ1-4
D: -
size: -
V: TRBV9
DNA: TGTGCCAGCAGCGAGGCCGACATGCTAGGAGAAAAACTGTTTTTT
CDR3: CASSEADMLGEKLFF

J: TRBJ2-7
D: TRBD1
size: -
V: TRBV10-3
DNA: TGTGCCATTTCCCAGGGGGCAGAGGCCTACGAGCAGTACTTC
CDR3: CAISQGAEAYEQYF

J: TRBJ2-1
D: -
size: -
V: TRBV29-1
DNA: TGCAGCGTTGATAGTAGGTCAGGGAGCTCCTACAATGAGCAGTTCTTC
CDR3: CSVDSRSGSSYNEQFF

J: TRBJ2-7
D: -
size: -
V: TRBV28
DNA: TGTGCCAGCAGGAAATACGAGCAGTACTTC
CDR3: CASRKYEQYF

J: TRBJ1-2
D: TRBD1
size: -
V: TRBV6-1
DNA: TGTGCCAGCAGTGACTCGGCAGGGGGTAACTATGGCTACACCTTC
CDR3: CASSDSAGGNYGYTF

J: TRBJ2-5
D: -
size: few
V: TRBV4-1
DNA: TGCGCCAGCAGCCATCCCGGGACTTTACAAGAGACCCAGTACTTC
CDR3: CASSHPGTLQETQYF

J: TRBJ2-1
D: TRBD2
size: -
V: TRBV7-2
DNA: TGTGCCAGCAGACCCGGACTAGCGGGACACAATGAGCAGTTCTTC
CDR3: CASRPGLAGHNEQFF

J: TRBJ1-2
D: -
size: -
V: TRBV10-3
DNA: TGTGCCATCAGTGATCAAGAAGGGCGGGGCTACACCTTC
CDR3: CAISDQEGRGYTF

J: TRBJ2-3
D: -
size: -
V: TRBV21-1
DNA: TGTGCCACCCTCCCGCGGAGAAGACAGTATTTT
CDR3: CATLPRRRQYF

J: TRBJ2-7
D: TRBD1
size: -
V: TRBV6-1
DNA: TGTGCCAGCACCCCTGACAGGGGCAACGCCTACGAGCAGTACTTC
CDR3: CASTPDRGNAYEQYF

J: TRBJ2-3
D: TRBD2
size: -
V: TRBV29-1
DNA: TGCAGCGTTGAGATTAGCGGGGGGTCAGATACGCAGTATTTT
CDR3: CSVEISGGSDTQYF

J: TRBJ1-3
D: -
size: -
V: TRBV28
DNA: TGTGCCAGCACCCTGGGACGGAGATGGCCCAACACCATATATTTT
CDR3: CASTLGRRWPNTIYF

J: TRBJ2-3
D: -
size: -
V: TRBV7-6
DNA: TGTGCCAGCAGCTTAGACGGGGGGCATGTAGATACGCAGTATTTT
CDR3: CASSLDGGHVDTQYF

J: TRBJ2-3
D: TRBD1
size: few
V: TRBV5-1
DNA: TGCGCCAGCAGCAGAGGACAGGATTTAGATACGCAGTATTTT
CDR3: CASSRGQDLDTQYF

J: TRBJ2-7
D: TRBD2
size: -
V: TRBV27
DNA: TGTGCCAGCCGACCACTAGCGGGGGAATACGAGCAGTACTTC
CDR3: CASRPLAGEYEQYF

J: TRBJ2-1
D: TRBD2
size: -
V: TRBV4-1
DNA: TGCGCCAGCAGCCAAGATGAGAGGTCACCCATTGCGCGGGGGTGGCAGTTCTTC
CDR3: CASSQDERSPIARGWQFF

J: TRBJ1-6
D: TRBD1
size: few
V: TRBV27
DNA: TGTGCCAGCAGTCTCCTGGAGGGGGCTTCACCCCTCCACTTT
CDR3: CASSLLEGASPLHF